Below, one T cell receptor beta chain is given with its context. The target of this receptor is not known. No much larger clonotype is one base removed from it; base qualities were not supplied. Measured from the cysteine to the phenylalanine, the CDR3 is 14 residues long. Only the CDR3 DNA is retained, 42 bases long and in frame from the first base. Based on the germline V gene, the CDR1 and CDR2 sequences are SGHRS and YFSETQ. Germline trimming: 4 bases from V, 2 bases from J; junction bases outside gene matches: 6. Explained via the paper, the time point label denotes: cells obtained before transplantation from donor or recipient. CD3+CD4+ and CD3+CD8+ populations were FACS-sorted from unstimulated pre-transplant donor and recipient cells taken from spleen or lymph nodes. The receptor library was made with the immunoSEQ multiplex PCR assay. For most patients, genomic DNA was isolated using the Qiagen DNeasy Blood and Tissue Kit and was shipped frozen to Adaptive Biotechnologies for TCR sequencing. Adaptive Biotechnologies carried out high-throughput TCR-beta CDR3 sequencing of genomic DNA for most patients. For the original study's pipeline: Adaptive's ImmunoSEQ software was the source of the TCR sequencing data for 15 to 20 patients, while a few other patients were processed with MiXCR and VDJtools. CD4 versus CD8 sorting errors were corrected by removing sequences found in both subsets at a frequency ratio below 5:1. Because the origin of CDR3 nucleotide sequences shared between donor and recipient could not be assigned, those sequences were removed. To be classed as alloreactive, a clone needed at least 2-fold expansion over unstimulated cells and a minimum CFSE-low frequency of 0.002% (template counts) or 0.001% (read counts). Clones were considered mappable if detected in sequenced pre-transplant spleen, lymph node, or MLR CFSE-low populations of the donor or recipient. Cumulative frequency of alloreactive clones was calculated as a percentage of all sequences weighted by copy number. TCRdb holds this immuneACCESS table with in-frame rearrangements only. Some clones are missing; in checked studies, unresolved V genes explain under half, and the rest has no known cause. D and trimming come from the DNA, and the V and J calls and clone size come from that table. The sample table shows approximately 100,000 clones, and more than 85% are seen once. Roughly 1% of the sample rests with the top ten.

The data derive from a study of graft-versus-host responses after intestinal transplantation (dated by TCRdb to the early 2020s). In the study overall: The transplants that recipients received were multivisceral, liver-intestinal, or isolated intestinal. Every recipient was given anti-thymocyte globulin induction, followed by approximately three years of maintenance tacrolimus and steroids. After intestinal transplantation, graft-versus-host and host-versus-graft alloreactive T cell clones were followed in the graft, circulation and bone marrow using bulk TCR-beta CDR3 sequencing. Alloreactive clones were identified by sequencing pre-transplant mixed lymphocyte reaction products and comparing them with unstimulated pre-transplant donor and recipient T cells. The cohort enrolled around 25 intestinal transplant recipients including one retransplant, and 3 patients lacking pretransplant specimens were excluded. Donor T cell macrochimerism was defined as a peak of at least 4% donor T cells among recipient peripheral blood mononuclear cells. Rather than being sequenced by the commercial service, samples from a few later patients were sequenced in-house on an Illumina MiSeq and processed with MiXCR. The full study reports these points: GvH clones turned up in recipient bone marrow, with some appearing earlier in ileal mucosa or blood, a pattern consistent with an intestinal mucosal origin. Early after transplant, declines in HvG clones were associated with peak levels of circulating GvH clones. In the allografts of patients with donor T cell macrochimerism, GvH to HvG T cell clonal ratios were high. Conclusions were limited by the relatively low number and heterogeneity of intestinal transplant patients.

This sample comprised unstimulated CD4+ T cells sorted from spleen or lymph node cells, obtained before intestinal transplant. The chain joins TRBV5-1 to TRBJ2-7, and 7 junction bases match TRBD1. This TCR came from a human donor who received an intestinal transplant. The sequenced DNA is TGCGCCAGCAGCACCCTAACAGGGGCCTACGAGCAGTACTTC. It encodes CASSTLTGAYEQYF.